The next 23 T cell receptor beta chains were all read from a single sample in a study of identical twins. TCRdb redid the calling of the 5' RACE reads with MiXCR, one entry per CDR3 protein. Among more than 400,000 distinct CDR3 sequences listed, roughly 15% were seen once. The same data also went into a second study, on yellow fever vaccine responses in identical twins.

The sample was CD4+ T cells sorted from blood. The receptors here all came from a woman younger than 35 in good health.

The gene calls are TRBV28 and TRBJ1-6; the D gene is possibly TRBD1 (5 bases). V shed 6 bases and J shed 7 bases, with 13 bases lying between them. CDR1 MDHEN and CDR2 SYDVKM come from the germline V gene. The CDR3 length is 14 residues. The CDR3 bases are TGTGCCAGCAGGACAGAACTTTCAAATTCACCCCTCCACTTT. Translated, it gives CASRTELSNSPLHF.

The sample holds a few counts of this clonotype. The rearrangement joins TRBV18 to TRBJ1-1; D is possibly TRBD1 (5 bases). The germline V gene has CDR1 KGHSH and CDR2 LQKENI. The CDR3 has 17 residues. Trimming removed 3 bases from V and 0 bases from J, with 17 bases in between. CDR3 loop: CASSPTQVPSLNTEAFF. For the CDR3, the DNA is TGTGCCAGCTCACCTACACAGGTTCCATCCTTGAACACTGAAGCTTTCTTT.

This clonotype was counted ten times or more. The chain recombines TRBV29-1 with TRBJ2-5; 11 nucleotides line up with TRBD2. V gave up 4 bases and J gave up 3 bases; unmatched junction bases: 10. The CDR3 loop spans 16 amino acids. Germline V gene data show CDR1 as SQVTM and CDR2 as ANQGSEA. In nucleotides, the CDR3 is TGCAGCGTTGCGACGTTAGCGGGAGGGGGAAAAGAGACCCAGTACTTC. Its protein is CSVATLAGGGKETQYF. Full variable domain (missing parts from reference TRBV29-1 and TRBJ2-5): SAVISQKPSRDICQRGTSLTIQCQVDSQVTMMFWYRQQPGQSLTLIATANQGSEATYESGFVIDKFPISRPNLTFSTLTVSNMSPEDSSIYLCSVATLAGGGKETQYFGPGTRLLVL.

The genes are TRBV29-1 and TRBJ2-7; perhaps TRBD2 as D (5 bases). The CDR3 totals 12 residues. Germline CDR1 SQVTM, CDR2 ANQGSEA. Trimming took 2 bases from V and 5 from J, leaving 10 bases between them. CDR3 sequence: CSVEYLGNEQYF. CDR3 nucleotide sequence: TGCAGCGTTGAATATCTCGGGAACGAGCAGTACTTC.

This clonotype was counted only a few times. The gene calls are TRBV5-5 and TRBJ1-4, with a weak D call TRBD1 (5 bases). Germline lookup yields CDR1 SGHKS and CDR2 YYEKEE (reference sequence). The CDR3 consists of 13 residues. V was pared by 2 bases and J by 8 bases, with 10 bases between. CDR3 in DNA: TGTGCCAGCAGCTTTTCAGGGAGGGAAAAACTGTTTTTT. Translated, it gives CASSFSGREKLFF. The variable domain in full, with the rest retrieved from reference TRBV5-5 and TRBJ1-4, is DAGVTQSPTHLIKTRGQQVTLRCSPISGHKSVSWYQQVLGQGPQFIFQYYEKEERGRGNFPDRFSARQFPNYSSELNVNALLLGDSALYLCASSFSGREKLFFGSGTQLSVL.

This clonotype was observed a few times. V usage is TRBV10-1 and J usage is TRBJ2-3; a weak D match, TRBD2 (6 bases). Between the trimmed V and J ends, which lost 6 bases and 6 bases, there was a span of 19 bases. CDR1 and CDR2 (germline): WNHNN, SYGVQD (reference sequence). CDR3 size: 15 residues. As DNA, the CDR3 is TGCGCCAGCAGCGAGCTGGGAGGAGAAGCGGATACGCAGTATTTT. This codes for CASSELGGEADTQYF.

This clonotype was seen ten or more times. The chain has TRBV6-1 and TRBJ1-5; 11 nucleotides match TRBD1. The CDR3 runs 16 residues. The junction had 7 bases not matched to a gene; V was cut back by 4 bases and J by 5 bases. The V gene's germline CDR1 is MNHNS and CDR2 SASEGT. CDR3 loop: CASSAVGTGGYQPQHF. In DNA form, the CDR3 reads TGTGCCAGCAGTGCCGTTGGGACAGGGGGATATCAGCCCCAGCATTTT.

This clonotype turned up a few times. The V call is TRBV5-1, the J call TRBJ2-1; 9 positions match TRBD1. The CDR3 extends over 15 amino acids. Trimming removed 6 bases from V and 1 base from J; junction bases left unmatched: 5. Germline CDR1 SGHRS, CDR2 YFSETQ. The CDR3 here is CASTRDRESYNEQFF. In DNA form, the CDR3 reads TGCGCCAGCACCAGGGACAGGGAGTCCTACAATGAGCAGTTCTTC.

This chain uses TRBV10-3 with TRBJ1-2; D perhaps matches TRBD1 (6 bases). CDR1 is ENHRY, CDR2 SYGVKD, per germline. This CDR3 has 15 amino acids. V lost 3 bases and J 6 bases, leaving 17 bases between the germline ends. The CDR3 region is CAISEYPGGDNGYTF. CDR3 nucleotide sequence: TGTGCCATCAGTGAATACCCGGGAGGGGACAATGGCTACACCTTC.

In DNA, the CDR3 is TGTGCCAGCTCACCGTCGGGGGCGTACACCGGGGAGCTGTTTTTT. Its protein product is CASSPSGAYTGELFF. The genes are TRBV18 and TRBJ2-2; D might be TRBD1 or TRBD2, each matching 6 bases. V gave up 3 bases and J gave up 3 bases, with 11 bases separating them. CDR1 is KGHSH and CDR2 is LQKENI in the germline V gene. The CDR3 has 15 residues.

The chain joins TRBV28 to TRBJ1-3; maybe TRBD1 (6 bases). The CDR3 loop spans 13 amino acids. CDR1 is MDHEN and CDR2 is SYDVKM in the germline V gene. Trimming pared 7 bases from V and 11 bases from J, leaving 18 bases between. The CDR3 protein is CASKPLDSFAIYF. Here the CDR3 DNA reads TGTGCCAGCAAACCACTGGACAGTTTCGCCATATATTTT.

This clonotype was counted between two and nine times. The chain combines TRBV11-3 with TRBJ2-7, with D perhaps matching TRBD1 (5 bases). The V gene's germline CDR1 is SGHNT and CDR2 YENEEA. This CDR3 has 14 residues. V was cut by 1 base and J by 5 bases, with 12 bases left in between. The CDR3 DNA sequence: TGTGCCAGCAGCTTAGCAACCCAGGGTAACGAGCAGTACTTC. This gives the protein CASSLATQGNEQYF.

The chain uses TRBV20-1 and TRBJ2-3; D may be TRBD2 (6 bases). Looked up from germline, CDR1 is DFQATT and CDR2 is SNEGSKA (reference sequence). The germline V and J ends were trimmed by 1 base and 0 bases, with 14 bases remaining between them. This CDR3 comprises 16 residues. CDR3 in amino acids: CSARGSSGGSTDTQYF. CDR3 bases: TGCAGTGCTAGAGGTTCCAGCGGAGGGAGCACAGATACGCAGTATTTT.

The genes are TRBV18 and TRBJ2-3, with 10 positions matching TRBD2. The germline gives CDR1 KGHSH, CDR2 LQKENI. The CDR3 runs to 16 residues. V trimming: 2 bases; J trimming: 7 bases; junction bases outside the gene matches: 9. The CDR3 is CASSPTASGSTNTQYF. As DNA, the CDR3 is TGTGCCAGCTCACCAACGGCTAGCGGGAGTACAAATACGCAGTATTTT. The complete variable domain, with remaining parts taken from reference TRBV18 and TRBJ2-3, reads NAGVMQNPRHLVRRRGQEARLRCSPMKGHSHVYWYRQLPEEGLKFMVYLQKENIIDESGMPKERFSAEFPKEGPSILRIQQVVRGDSAAYFCASSPTASGSTNTQYFGPGTRLTVL.

This clonotype was observed a handful of times. This rearrangement joins TRBV19 to TRBJ2-5; 9 positions agree with TRBD1. The CDR3 runs to 16 residues. The V gene end was trimmed by 4 bases and the J gene end by 2 bases; junction bases not matched to a gene: 8. Looked up from germline, CDR1 is LNHDA and CDR2 is SQIVND (reference sequence). The CDR3 reads CASSKGTGIYQETQYF. CDR3 sequence (DNA): TGTGCCAGTAGTAAAGGGACAGGGATATATCAAGAGACCCAGTACTTC. The full variable domain, in which reference TRBV19 and TRBJ2-5 provide the parts outside the CDR3, is DGGITQSPKYLFRKEGQNVTLSCEQNLNHDAMYWYRQDPGQGLRLIYYSQIVNDFQKGDIAEGYSVSREKKESFPLTVTSAQKNPTAFYLCASSKGTGIYQETQYFGPGTRLLVL.

The V gene is TRBV20-1, the J gene TRBJ1-2; weak D call: TRBD1 (5 bases). This CDR3 has 16 amino acids. Germline assignment: CDR1 DFQATT and CDR2 SNEGSKA (reference sequence). Trimming cost V 0 bases and J 8 bases, with 22 bases left between them. DNA of the CDR3: TGCAGTGCTAGAGATAGGAAATGGGACTCCGCCTGGGGCTACACCTTC. Its protein is CSARDRKWDSAWGYTF.

This clonotype was found a few times. The gene calls are TRBV12-3 or TRBV12-4 and TRBJ2-1; 7 bases are a match to TRBD2. With V trimmed by 3 bases and J by 9 bases, 2 bases remained unmatched. The CDR3 sequence is 12 residues long. CDR3 protein: CASSFGGGEQFF. CDR3 bases: TGTGCCAGCAGTTTTGGGGGGGGTGAGCAGTTCTTC.

This clonotype was counted between two and nine times. CDR3 DNA: TGTGCCACCAGCAGAGGGGCGGCAGACTCCTACGAGCAGTACTTC. Protein product: CATSRGAADSYEQYF. V gene TRBV15 combines with J gene TRBJ2-7; D unclear. CDR1 is LNHNV, CDR2 YYDKDF, per germline (reference sequence). The CDR3 contains 15 residues. The ends were cut back, 1 base at V and 0 bases at J, with 10 bases in the middle.

A few counts support this clonotype. The rearrangement uses TRBV6-1 and TRBJ2-7; 7 nucleotides align to TRBD2. Trimming took 6 bases from V and 0 from J; bases not matched to a gene: 11. Germline V CDR1 and CDR2: MNHNS, SASEGT. This CDR3 region has 16 residues. CDR3 bases: TGTGCCAGCAGACTCAACTCCGGCGGGAGCTCCTACGAGCAGTACTTC. As protein: CASRLNSGGSSYEQYF.

The chain recombines TRBV20-1 with TRBJ2-2; 9 bases line up with TRBD1. The CDR3 runs 14 residues. Per the germline V gene, CDR1 is DFQATT and CDR2 is SNEGSKA (reference sequence). Unmatched junction bases numbered 2, after V lost 1 base and J lost 5 bases. The CDR3 coding sequence is TGCAGTGCTAGAGGACAGGGGGGGACCGGGGAGCTGTTTTTT. This sequence encodes CSARGQGGTGELFF.

This clonotype was picked up a small number of times. The chain combines TRBV10-3 with TRBJ2-2, with TRBD2 matching 8 bases. CDR3 length: 16 amino acids. The germline CDR1 and CDR2 sequences are ENHRY and SYGVKD. V shed 3 bases, J shed 4 bases, and the junction held 7 bases outside the gene matches. The CDR3 DNA reads TGTGCCATCAGTGACGTGCCGGGAGGGACCACCGGGGAGCTGTTTTTT. It yields the protein CAISDVPGGTTGELFF.

This clonotype was seen a few times. V is TRBV6-1 and J is TRBJ2-1; D uncertain. Per the germline V gene, CDR1 is MNHNS and CDR2 is SASEGT. The CDR3 runs 13 residues. V dropped 2 bases and J dropped 7 bases, with 9 bases sitting between them. CDR3 sequence (DNA): TGTGCCAGCAGTGAACTCGCCCGGAATGAGCAGTTCTTC. Translation gives CASSELARNEQFF.

The chain carries TRBV24-1 and TRBJ2-5; 13 bases are a match to TRBD2. The V and J ends lost 5 bases and 5 bases, in that order; junction bases with no gene match: 16. CDR1 is KGHDR and CDR2 is SFDVKD in the germline V gene. This CDR3 has 19 residues. Here the CDR3 reads CATSGSWTGTSGMEETQYF. CDR3 coding DNA: TGTGCCACCAGTGGCTCGTGGACGGGGACTAGCGGGATGGAGGAGACCCAGTACTTC.